This record concerns one T cell receptor beta chain sequence. This entry is derived from a study of T cell changes during pregnancy in multiple sclerosis. The germline V gene encodes CDR1 SGHRS and CDR2 YFSETQ. The CDR3 is 14 residues long. Trimming stripped 1 base from V and 5 bases from J, with 10 bases between. Here immunoSEQ multiplex PCR was the method, and the copy in TCRdb shows in-frame clones only, minus some. The table includes around 61,000 clones, around nine tenths detected once. The J gene is TRBJ2-4, the V gene TRBV5-1; D gene ambiguous. Specimen: peripheral blood from another person, used as feeder cells. The clonotype comes from a human donor whose cells served as feeder cells for cultures in a pregnancy study. CDR3 nucleotides: TGCGCCAGCAGCTTGCGGGCAGGACAAAACATTCAGTACTTC. As protein: CASSLRAGQNIQYF.